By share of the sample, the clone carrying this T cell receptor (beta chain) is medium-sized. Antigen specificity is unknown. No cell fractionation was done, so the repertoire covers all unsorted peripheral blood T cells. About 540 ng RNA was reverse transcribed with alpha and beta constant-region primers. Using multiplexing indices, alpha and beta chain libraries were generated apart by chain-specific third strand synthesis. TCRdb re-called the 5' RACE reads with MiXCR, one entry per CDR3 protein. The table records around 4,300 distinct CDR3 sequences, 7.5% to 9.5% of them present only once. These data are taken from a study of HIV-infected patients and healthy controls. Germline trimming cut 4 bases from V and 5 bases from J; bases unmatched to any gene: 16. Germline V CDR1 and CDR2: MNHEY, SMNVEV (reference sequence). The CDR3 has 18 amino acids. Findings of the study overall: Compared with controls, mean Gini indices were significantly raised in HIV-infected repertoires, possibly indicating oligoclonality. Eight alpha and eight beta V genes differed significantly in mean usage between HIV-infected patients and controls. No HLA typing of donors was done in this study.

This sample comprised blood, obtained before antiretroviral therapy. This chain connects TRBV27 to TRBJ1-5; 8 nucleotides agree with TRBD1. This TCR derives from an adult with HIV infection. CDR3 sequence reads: CASSSPLHRGLGHQPQHF. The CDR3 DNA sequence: TGTGCCAGCAGTTCCCCCCTTCACAGGGGGTTAGGGCATCAGCCCCAGCATTTT.